Below, 30 T cell receptor beta chains from the same sample are listed, as sequenced in a study of cytomegalovirus exposure and HLA in healthy donors. Primers included in the PCR were 60 Vbeta and 13 Jbeta primers. Only in-frame clones appear in the TCRdb table, and some are missing; sequencing was by immunoSEQ multiplex PCR. Among approximately 53,000 clones listed, approximately 72% were seen once. Sequencing was done on a sample of PBMCs. These receptors all come from a woman aged 45-60 years in good health and CMV-seronegative.

The DNA for the CDR3 is TGTGCCAGCAATTATCATACGGGAGAAAGCCAGTACTTC. Protein sequence: CASNYHTGESQYF. The gene calls are TRBV6-1 and TRBJ2-7, with D perhaps TRBD2 (6 bases). CDR1 MNHNS and CDR2 SASEGT come from the germline V gene. The CDR3 extends over 13 amino acids. V was trimmed by 7 bases and J by 10 bases, leaving 20 bases between them.

The chain is built from TRBV10-1 and TRBJ1-4; no clear D. This CDR3 has 14 amino acids. V lost 11 bases to trimming and J lost 2 bases, with 15 bases between them. Germline V gene data show CDR1 as WNHNN and CDR2 as SYGVQD (reference sequence). CDR3 in amino acids: CAGPEEQTNEKLFF. The CDR3 DNA reads as TGCGCCGGCCCGGAGGAGCAGACTAATGAAAAACTGTTTTTT.

This chain connects TRBV4-1 to TRBJ2-5; possible D gene TRBD1, 6 bases. V lost 6 bases to trimming and J lost 2 bases, with 16 bases between them. The V gene's germline CDR1 is MGHRA and CDR2 YSYEKL. The CDR3 covers 15 residues. DNA of the CDR3: TGCGCCAGCAGACAAACAGGGAGTATACAAGAGACCCAGTACTTC. Translation gives CASRQTGSIQETQYF.

The chain links TRBV5-4 to TRBJ2-7, with D hard to call. There are 12 residues in the CDR3. Per germline, CDR1 SGHNT and CDR2 YYREEE (reference sequence). Trimming stripped 0 bases from V and 6 bases from J, with 7 bases between. This CDR3 reads CASSLAPSEQYF. The CDR3 bases are TGTGCCAGCAGCTTGGCCCCCTCCGAGCAGTACTTC.

The rearrangement joins TRBV6-5 to TRBJ2-7, with 9 positions matching TRBD1. Germline values: CDR1 MNHEY, CDR2 SVGAGI. This CDR3 region has 16 residues. V was clipped by 2 bases and J by 3 bases; unmatched bases: 8. This CDR3 is CASSYGGGTGSYEQYF. The CDR3 DNA sequence: TGTGCCAGCAGTTACGGGGGGGGGACAGGGAGCTACGAGCAGTACTTC.

The V call is TRBV4-2, the J call TRBJ2-7; 8 positions agree with TRBD2. The CDR3 spans 17 residues. J lost 1 base, V lost 1 base, and 9 bases had no gene match. CDR1 and CDR2 (germline): LGHNA, YNFKEQ. This chain's CDR3 is CASSQGPLAGGSYEQYF. The DNA of the CDR3 is TGTGCCAGCAGCCAAGGCCCCCTCGCGGGAGGTTCCTACGAGCAGTACTTC.

The chain joins TRBV6-5 to TRBJ2-7, with 7 bases fitting TRBD2. CDR1 MNHEY and CDR2 SVGAGI come from the germline V gene. Germline trimming cut 6 bases from V and 1 base from J; bases unmatched to any gene: 9. The CDR3 sequence is 15 residues long. The CDR3 nucleotides read TGTGCCAGCAGGACCCTAGCGGTAGGATCCTACGAGCAGTACTTC. It codes for CASRTLAVGSYEQYF.

This clone was seen a handful of times. The chain couples TRBV18 to TRBJ2-1; 12 bases line up with TRBD2. The CDR3 sequence is 17 residues long. The junction had 10 bases not matched to a gene; V was cut back by 3 bases and J by 7 bases. In germline, CDR1 is KGHSH, CDR2 LQKENI. As DNA, the CDR3 is TGTGCCAGCTCACCGTCCCTAGCGGGGGGGCAGGGGAATGAGCAGTTCTTC. Translating gives CASSPSLAGGQGNEQFF.

As concerns this clone: The CDR3 end shows no conserved phenylalanine or tryptophan, and so a read error is likely. The limits of the CDR3 on the DNA are not certain, so only TCRdb's listed CDR3 is given. The rearrangement links TRBV5-4 to TRBJ2-7; TRBD2, as called in the table, went unchecked against the DNA. The CDR3 is 15 residues long, counting both termini. Germline V gene lookup returns CDR1 SGHNT and CDR2 YYREEE (reference sequence). CDR3: CASSLGGASGRPSVL.

This clone has only a few counts. The chain recombines TRBV6-4 with TRBJ1-1; D is uncertain. CDR3 length equals 13 residues. In germline, CDR1 is MRHNA, CDR2 SNTAGT. Trimming pared 9 bases from V and 2 bases from J, leaving 13 bases between. CDR3 sequence: CASPEEENTEAFF. The CDR3 nucleotides are TGTGCCAGTCCCGAGGAGGAAAACACTGAAGCTTTCTTT.

The V and J genes are TRBV14 and TRBJ2-7, with unresolved D. Germline loops: CDR1 SGHDN, CDR2 FVKESK. The CDR3 runs to 13 residues. With 4 bases removed from V and 2 bases from J, the gap between germline ends came to 9 bases. The CDR3, as DNA: TGTGCCAGCAGCCTGCTCAGAACCTACGAGCAGTACTTC. Translated, it gives CASSLLRTYEQYF.

The rearrangement uses TRBV7-3 and TRBJ2-5, with TRBD1 as a possible D gene (6 bases). V shed 4 bases and J shed 5 bases, with 11 bases lying between them. Germline V lookup: CDR1 SGHTA, CDR2 FQGTGA. CDR3 length equals 13 residues. As DNA, the CDR3 is TGTGCCAGCAGCTCCACAGGGAAGGAGACCCAGTACTTC. As protein: CASSSTGKETQYF.

The chain recombines TRBV11-2 with TRBJ2-7; 7 bases fit TRBD2. V shed 3 bases and J 7 bases; nucleotides not matched to a gene: 9. CDR3 length equals 14 residues. Germline CDR1 reads SGHAT; CDR2 reads FQNNGV. This CDR3 reads CASSLGEGIGEQYF. The CDR3 DNA reads TGTGCCAGCAGCTTGGGGGAGGGAATCGGAGAGCAGTACTTC.

This clone has just one count. Written as DNA, the CDR3 is TGTGCCTGGAGTGTACTGGGACAGGGGGCCGACAATGAGCAGTTCTTC. Its translation: CAWSVLGQGADNEQFF. The chain links TRBV30 to TRBJ2-1; TRBD1 matches at 12 bases. Germline V CDR1 and CDR2: GTSNPN, SVGIG (reference sequence). Trimming at V came to 0 bases and at J to 5 bases, leaving 5 bases not matched to a gene. The CDR3 is 16 amino acids.

The rearrangement links TRBV30 to TRBJ1-1; 9 bases fit TRBD1. The CDR3 has 15 amino acids. The V segment lost 2 bases and the J segment 1 base; nucleotides outside the gene matches: 5. The V gene's germline CDR1 is GTSNPN and CDR2 SVGIG (reference sequence). The CDR3 sequence: CAWSLPGQGNTEAFF. DNA of the CDR3: TGTGCCTGGAGTCTGCCGGGACAGGGGAACACTGAAGCTTTCTTT.

The chain combines TRBV2 with TRBJ2-7; a possible D gene is TRBD2 (5 bases). From germline, CDR1 is SNHLY and CDR2 FYNNEI. The CDR3 loop spans 12 amino acids. Trimming cost V 7 bases and J 2 bases, with 9 bases left between them. The CDR3 region has the DNA TGTGCCAGCACGGCGGAGGCCTACGAGCAGTACTTC. Translation: CASTAEAYEQYF.

The gene calls are TRBV11-3 and TRBJ1-1; a weak D match, TRBD1 (5 bases). V was trimmed by 5 bases and J by 1 base, leaving 14 bases between them. CDR1 SGHNT and CDR2 YENEEA come from the germline V gene. The CDR3 length is 15 residues. In nucleotides, the CDR3 is TGTGCCAGCAGCGCCGGGGGAATTACGAACACTGAAGCTTTCTTT. This translates into CASSAGGITNTEAFF.

The rearrangement joins TRBV7-3 to TRBJ1-5; TRBD1 matches at 10 bases. The ends lost 3 bases at V and 1 base at J; junction bases unmatched: 6. Germline CDR1 and CDR2: SGHTA and FQGTGA. CDR3 length: 17 amino acids. CDR3 DNA sequence: TGTGCCAGCAGCTTGGGGACAGGGGTGTTGAGCAATCAGCCCCAGCATTTT. Translating gives CASSLGTGVLSNQPQHF.

This clone came up a few times. J is TRBJ1-1 and V is TRBV30; D remains unclear. CDR1 is GTSNPN and CDR2 is SVGIG in the germline V gene (reference sequence). This CDR3 spans 13 amino acids. V was cut by 0 bases and J by 4 bases, with 9 bases left in between. Here the CDR3 reads CAWSVRGSTEAFF. The CDR3 DNA sequence: TGTGCCTGGAGTGTACGGGGATCCACTGAAGCTTTCTTT.

V gene TRBV21-1 combines with J gene TRBJ1-1. TRBV21-1 represents a pseudogene. CDR3 length: 15 amino acids. The CDR3 DNA follows: TGTGCCAGCAGCAAGGAGGATTTAAGGCACACTGAAGCTTTCTTT. Amino acids: CASSKEDLRHTEAFF.

The chain recombines TRBV5-1 with TRBJ2-7; D possibly corresponds to TRBD2 (6 bases). The CDR3 totals 16 residues. Trimming removed 4 bases from V and 4 bases from J, with 21 bases in between. Germline lookup yields CDR1 SGHRS and CDR2 YFSETQ. CDR3 sequence: CASSMEQAGKYYEQYF. The CDR3, as DNA: TGCGCCAGCAGCATGGAACAGGCGGGAAAATATTACGAGCAGTACTTC.

This clone was detected a few times. The chain recombines TRBV28 with TRBJ1-1, with 10 bases that match TRBD1. V shed 5 bases and J 6 bases; nucleotides not matched to a gene: 9. Per the germline V gene, CDR1 is MDHEN and CDR2 is SYDVKM. The CDR3 has 15 residues. The CDR3 region has the DNA TGTGCCAGCAGTCCCTCGACAGGGGGCAACCCTGAAGCTTTCTTT. It is translated as CASSPSTGGNPEAFF.

J is TRBJ2-7 and V is TRBV7-9, with D perhaps matching TRBD1 (6 bases). CDR1 and CDR2 (germline): SEHNR, FQNEAQ (reference sequence). This CDR3 is built from 15 residues. Trimming pared 3 bases from V and 4 bases from J, leaving 16 bases between. As DNA, the CDR3 is TGTGCCAGCAGCTTGGGTGGACAGTCCGGGTACGAGCAGTACTTC. As protein: CASSLGGQSGYEQYF.

This clone showed up just a few times. The rearrangement uses TRBV2 and TRBJ1-4, with D possibly TRBD1 on 5 matching bases. Trimming removed 7 bases from V and 7 bases from J, with 19 bases in between. The CDR3 is 15 amino acids. Germline V gene lookup returns CDR1 SNHLY and CDR2 FYNNEI. CDR3 sequence (DNA): TGTGCCAGCAAGCCCATGGGGGGATTCCTTGAAAAACTGTTTTTT. It yields the protein CASKPMGGFLEKLFF.

The chain has TRBV19 and TRBJ1-4; D not certain. This CDR3 is built from 11 residues. V was pared by 4 bases and J by 12 bases, with 9 bases between. Germline CDR1 LNHDA, CDR2 SQIVND (reference sequence). CDR3 protein: CASSRVRELFF. The CDR3 DNA reads as TGTGCCAGTAGTAGGGTGCGGGAACTGTTTTTT.

The J gene is TRBJ2-7, the V gene TRBV7-9; D uncertain. The length of the CDR3 is 13 residues. V lost 5 bases and J 9 bases, leaving 17 bases between the germline ends. Looked up from germline, CDR1 is SEHNR and CDR2 is FQNEAQ (reference sequence). The CDR3 DNA reads as TGTGCCAGCAGCCCGGTCTCCAGCGATCTGCAGTACTTC. Translated, it gives CASSPVSSDLQYF.

The chain combines TRBV4-2 with TRBJ2-7; D gene ambiguous. Germline CDR1 is LGHNA and CDR2 is YNFKEQ. V lost 0 bases, J lost 3 bases, and 12 bases lay in between. The CDR3 is 15 residues long. CDR3 residues: CASSQDFPGGYEQYF. CDR3 in DNA: TGTGCCAGCAGCCAAGATTTCCCAGGTGGCTACGAGCAGTACTTC.

The chain couples TRBV20-1 to TRBJ2-5; D possibly corresponds to TRBD2 (5 bases). V was pared by 4 bases and J by 7 bases, with 10 bases between. This CDR3 spans 11 amino acids. CDR1 and CDR2 from the germline V gene are DFQATT and SNEGSKA (reference sequence). The CDR3 nucleotides are TGCAGTGCTACCGTCAGCGGGACCCAGTACTTC. Its protein is CSATVSGTQYF.

This CDR3 reads CASSQESSGTYEQYF. CDR3 nucleotide sequence: TGCGCCAGCAGCCAAGAATCCAGCGGGACGTACGAGCAGTACTTC. The chain joins TRBV4-1 to TRBJ2-7; 7 nucleotides align to TRBD2. The CDR3 has 15 residues. After removal of 0 bases from V and 4 bases from J, the junction contained 6 bases not matched to a gene. The germline V gene has CDR1 MGHRA and CDR2 YSYEKL.

V and J are TRBV19 and TRBJ1-5; the D is unclear. CDR3 length equals 14 residues. V gave up 6 bases and J gave up 5 bases, with 14 bases separating them. Germline V gives CDR1 LNHDA, CDR2 SQIVND (reference sequence). The CDR3 DNA reads as TGTGCCAGTAGACGGTCCCATGATTATCAGCCCCAGCATTTT. This codes for CASRRSHDYQPQHF.